A selection of T cell receptor beta chains follows, all from one sample in a study of early stage breast cancer tumors. Data came from immunoSEQ multiplex PCR; TCRdb stores just in-frame clones and leaves some out. The sample lists 50,000 or so clones; approximately 80% were seen once. Material: blood. The receptors originated from a person in their fifties with breast cancer. Both conserved end residues are part of each CDR3. The D gene is left open where the match is weak. Only some rows state a clone size, as once, few, many or a class for expanded clones.

D gene	V gene	J gene	clone size	CDR3 DNA	CDR3 protein
NA	TRBV28	TRBJ2-3	NA	TGTGCCAGCAGTTTACCCTCGGGGTCGCCAACAGATACGCAGTATTTT	CASSLPSGSPTDTQYF
TRBD1	TRBV18	TRBJ2-7	NA	TGTGCCAGCTCACCACCATCTCAGGGGGCTGGCGAGCAGTACTTC	CASSPPSQGAGEQYF
NA	TRBV4-1	TRBJ2-1	few	TGCGCCAGCAGCCAAGATCACAGCGGCCCCCACAATGAGCAGTTCTTC	CASSQDHSGPHNEQFF
TRBD1	TRBV5-1	TRBJ2-6	NA	TGCGCCAGCAGCATAGCCGGGACAGGGGGCTTTGGGGCCAACGTCCTGACTTTC	CASSIAGTGGFGANVLTF
NA	TRBV4-1	TRBJ2-3	NA	TGCGCCAGCAGCCATGGGGGAGCGAACACAGATACGCAGTATTTT	CASSHGGANTDTQYF
TRBD2	TRBV7-9	TRBJ2-7	medium-sized	TGTGCCAGCAGCCCCCAGACTAGCGGGAGGAACATGGAGCAGTACTTC	CASSPQTSGRNMEQYF
NA	TRBV30	TRBJ1-5	NA	TGTGCCTGGAGTCTGGACAGACGGGGCAATCAGCCCCAGCATTTT	CAWSLDRRGNQPQHF
TRBD2	TRBV2	TRBJ2-2	NA	TGTGCCAGCAAGAAATTAGCGGGAGCGGAACAGACCGGGGAGCTGTTTTTT	CASKKLAGAEQTGELFF
NA	TRBV7-9	TRBJ2-1	NA	TGTGCCAGCAGCATGAGCGGATCCAAGAGTAATGAGCAGTTCTTC	CASSMSGSKSNEQFF
NA	TRBV7-8	TRBJ1-2	NA	TGTGCCAGCAGCTTAGTGGCAGCTAACTATGGCTACACCTTC	CASSLVAANYGYTF
NA	TRBV4-3	TRBJ2-7	NA	TGCGCCAGCAGCCAGGCCCCTGGCGGGTACTACGAGCAGTACTTC	CASSQAPGGYYEQYF
NA	TRBV7-2	TRBJ2-1	NA	TGTGCCAGCAGCCCGGGACAAAGCTACAATGAGCAGTTCTTC	CASSPGQSYNEQFF
TRBD1	TRBV7-2	TRBJ2-2	NA	TGTGCCAGCAGACCAACAGGGGGCCACGGGGAGCTGTTTTTT	CASRPTGGHGELFF
TRBD2	TRBV4-3	TRBJ2-1	few	TGCGCCAGCAGCCAAGTCTACAGCGGGGGCTCCCCTGAGCAGTTCTTC	CASSQVYSGGSPEQFF
NA	TRBV28	TRBJ2-1	NA	TGTGCCAGCCTACCTTCTCCGGGGATAGATCAGTTCTTC	CASLPSPGIDQFF
NA	TRBV5-1	TRBJ1-1	NA	TGCGCCAGCAGGACTCGGGGCAGTTCTTCAAACACTGAAGCTTTCTTT	CASRTRGSSSNTEAFF
TRBD2	TRBV6-4	TRBJ2-7	NA	TGTGCCAGCAGGCGAGCGGGAGTGATTTACGAGCAGTACTTC	CASRRAGVIYEQYF
NA	TRBV18	TRBJ1-1	NA	TGTGCCAGCTCACCGAGCAACTCTAACACTGAAGCTTTCTTT	CASSPSNSNTEAFF
TRBD1	TRBV28	TRBJ1-6	NA	TGTGCCAGCAACGTGAGACAGGGGATGGGTTCACCCCTCCACTTT	CASNVRQGMGSPLHF
TRBD1	TRBV28	TRBJ1-2	NA	TGTGCCAGTAAACAGGGGGCGATTGGCTACACCTTC	CASKQGAIGYTF
NA	TRBV2	TRBJ2-5	NA	TGTGCCAGCAGTCCGCCGGGAACCGAGACCCAGTACTTC	CASSPPGTETQYF
NA	TRBV29-1	TRBJ2-7	NA	TGCAGCGTTGCATCGGGGGCACCCTACGAGCAGTACTTC	CSVASGAPYEQYF
TRBD1	TRBV15	TRBJ2-4	once	TGTGCCACCCGGACAGGGGGCAAAAACATTCAGTACTTC	CATRTGGKNIQYF
TRBD2	TRBV2	TRBJ2-2	NA	TGTGCCAGCAGTACACTAGCGGGATTGGACACCGGGGAGCTGTTTTTT	CASSTLAGLDTGELFF
NA	TRBV5-6	TRBJ1-2	NA	TGTGCCAGCAGCCCAGGGAGTAACTATGGCTACACCTTC	CASSPGSNYGYTF
NA	TRBV5-6	TRBJ2-2	once	TGTGCCAGCAGCTTTGGGGGGTCCACCGGGGAGCTGTTTTTT	CASSFGGSTGELFF
NA	TRBV2	TRBJ2-1	NA	TGTGCCAGCAACCGGGACAGCGGGAATCCGTTCTTC	CASNRDSGNPFF
TRBD1	TRBV11-2	TRBJ2-4	NA	TGTGCCAGCAGCTTCCAGGGGGTCAAAAACATTCAGTACTTC	CASSFQGVKNIQYF
NA	TRBV4-3	TRBJ2-1	NA	TGCGCCAGCAGCCAAGATCGGAGAGGGGGGCTCTACAATGAGCAGTTCTTC	CASSQDRRGGLYNEQFF
NA	TRBV7-9	TRBJ2-7	NA	TGTGCCAGCTTTGGGGGTCCGGCGGGCACCTACGAGCAGTACTTC	CASFGGPAGTYEQYF
NA	TRBV11-2	TRBJ2-7	NA	TGTGCCAGCAGCTTAGTAGACCGAGGGACCTCCTTTTACGAGCAGTACTTC	CASSLVDRGTSFYEQYF
NA	TRBV9	TRBJ1-1	once	TGTGCCAGCAGCGTAGGTGACAGCCCTACTGAAGCTTTCTTT	CASSVGDSPTEAFF
TRBD1	TRBV7-9	TRBJ1-4	once	TGTGCCAGCAGCTTAGGTGGGGACAGGGGTGAAAAACTGTTTTTT	CASSLGGDRGEKLFF
NA	TRBV30	TRBJ1-5	NA	TGTGCCTGGAGTGTACTGCGGGTAGGGAAGAGCAATCAGCCCCAGCATTTT	CAWSVLRVGKSNQPQHF
TRBD2	TRBV7-2	TRBJ2-1	NA	TGTGCCAGCAGTATAGCGGGGGGGCAGGGTGAGCAGTTCTTC	CASSIAGGQGEQFF
TRBD1	TRBV30	TRBJ1-5	NA	TGTGCCTGGAGTGTACCCCGGACAGGCCGGGATCAGCCCCAGCATTTT	CAWSVPRTGRDQPQHF
NA	TRBV9	TRBJ1-1	NA	TGTGCCAGCAGCCCAAGTGGAGGCCGGGACACTGAAGCTTTCTTT	CASSPSGGRDTEAFF
NA	TRBV7-9	TRBJ1-4	NA	TGTGCCAGCAGCTTAGGGGCCACCGTCAAGGGCGCGAATGAAAAACTGTTTTTT	CASSLGATVKGANEKLFF
NA	TRBV6-6	TRBJ2-1	NA	TGTGCCGGTAGCAGGACCATTGATGAGCAGTTCTTC	CAGSRTIDEQFF
NA	TRBV4-3	TRBJ1-1	few	TGCGCCAGCAGCCAAGTGATTGGGGATTGGACTGAAGCTTTCTTT	CASSQVIGDWTEAFF
TRBD1	TRBV28	TRBJ2-7	NA	TGTGCCAGCAGACCTACAGGGGGCAAACACGAGCAGTACTTC	CASRPTGGKHEQYF